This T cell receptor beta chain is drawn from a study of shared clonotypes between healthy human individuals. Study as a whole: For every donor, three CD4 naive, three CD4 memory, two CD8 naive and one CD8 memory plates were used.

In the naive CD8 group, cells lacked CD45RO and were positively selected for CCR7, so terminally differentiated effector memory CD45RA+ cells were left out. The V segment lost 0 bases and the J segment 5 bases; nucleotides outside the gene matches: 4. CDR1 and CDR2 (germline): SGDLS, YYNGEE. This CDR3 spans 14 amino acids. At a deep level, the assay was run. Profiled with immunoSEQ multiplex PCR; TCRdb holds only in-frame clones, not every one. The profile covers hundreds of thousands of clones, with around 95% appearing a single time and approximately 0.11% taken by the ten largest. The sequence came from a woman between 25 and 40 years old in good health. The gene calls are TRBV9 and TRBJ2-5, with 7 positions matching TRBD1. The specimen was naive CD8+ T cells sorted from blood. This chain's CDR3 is CASSVAGTAETQYF. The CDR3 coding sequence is TGTGCCAGCAGCGTAGCCGGGACAGCTGAGACCCAGTACTTC.